These 29 T cell receptor beta chains originate from one sample sequenced in a study of response to subunit inactivated influenza vaccine. TCRdb redid the calling of the RT-PCR reads with MiXCR, one entry per CDR3 protein. This table holds a few hundred thousand distinct CDR3 sequences, approximately 7.8% found once. The starting material was PBMCs from blood, obtained less than 30 months after vaccination. The receptors were gathered from a man between 45 and 75 years old who received an inactivated influenza vaccine.

The V and J genes are TRBV18 and TRBJ2-5; D is ambiguous. The V and J ends lost 0 bases and 9 bases respectively, with 14 bases between them. The CDR3 totals 14 residues. The germline CDR1 and CDR2 sequences are KGHSH and LQKENI. Written as DNA, the CDR3 is TGTGCCAGCTCACCACCATCCCTTCTTGGGGCCCAGTACTTC. Amino acid sequence: CASSPPSLLGAQYF.

This clonotype was seen only a few times. The chain joins TRBV29-1 to TRBJ2-1, with 9 positions matching TRBD1. This CDR3 has 14 amino acids. Germline assignment: CDR1 SQVTM and CDR2 ANQGSEA. V dropped 6 bases and J dropped 4; count of bases not matched to a gene: 7. The CDR3 sequence is CSVRGQGQYNEQFF. The CDR3 DNA follows: TGCAGCGTGAGGGGACAGGGTCAATACAATGAGCAGTTCTTC.

Many counts were recorded for this clonotype. The chain links TRBV30 to TRBJ1-3; the D is unclear. Germline CDR1 GTSNPN, CDR2 SVGIG (reference sequence). Trimming took 1 base from V and 4 from J, leaving 5 bases between them. The CDR3 loop spans 12 amino acids. The CDR3 DNA reads TGTGCCTGGAGTGAGGGAGGAAACACCATATATTTT. Translating it yields CAWSEGGNTIYF.

At least ten counts were recorded for this clonotype. The gene calls are TRBV4-2 and TRBJ2-1; D unresolved. The V end lost 3 bases, the J end lost 10 bases, and 7 bases lay between the germline ends. Germline lookup yields CDR1 LGHNA and CDR2 YNFKEQ. This CDR3 spans 11 amino acids. The CDR3 sequence is CASSQEAEQFF. DNA of the CDR3: TGTGCCAGCAGCCAGGAAGCAGAGCAGTTCTTC.

This chain connects TRBV4-2 to TRBJ1-6; no clear D gene. V was clipped by 4 bases and J by 0 bases, with 16 bases between them. The CDR3 covers 18 residues. Germline V gene data show CDR1 as LGHNA and CDR2 as YNFKEQ. CDR3 in DNA: TGTGCCAGCAGCCCCGCAAATATCATGAGCTCCTATAATTCACCCCTCCACTTT. This codes for CASSPANIMSSYNSPLHF.

V is TRBV4-1 and J is TRBJ1-5, with D possibly matching TRBD1 (5 bases). CDR3 length equals 15 residues. CDR1 and CDR2 (germline): MGHRA, YSYEKL. The V end was cut by 2 bases, the J end by 7 bases, with 15 bases between. This chain's CDR3 is CASSQMRGAGQPQHF. CDR3 coding DNA: TGCGCCAGCAGCCAAATGAGGGGCGCGGGGCAGCCCCAGCATTTT.

Only a few counts were recorded for this clonotype. This chain joins TRBV20-1 and TRBJ2-5, with TRBD1 as a possible D gene (5 bases). In germline, CDR1 is DFQATT, CDR2 SNEGSKA (reference sequence). The CDR3 has 12 residues. Deletions cut 6 bases from V and 1 base from J, with 9 bases between. The DNA for the CDR3 is TGCAGTGCCACCCAGGGCCAAGAGACCCAGTACTTC. Encoded protein: CSATQGQETQYF.

This clonotype was detected only a few times. This chain links TRBV20-1 with TRBJ2-5, with TRBD1 matching over 9 bases. Per germline, CDR1 DFQATT and CDR2 SNEGSKA (reference sequence). This CDR3 is built from 13 residues. As DNA, the CDR3 is TGCAGGATAAAGGGACAGGGCACGGAGACCCAGTACTTC. Translating it yields CRIKGQGTETQYF.

This clonotype was counted at least ten times. The genes are TRBV20-1 and TRBJ1-4, with unresolved D. V lost 1 base, J lost 8 bases, and 11 bases lay in between. The CDR3 consists of 13 residues. Germline-derived CDR1 and CDR2 are DFQATT and SNEGSKA (reference sequence). The CDR3 nucleotides read TGCAGTGCTAGAGCCGAGGGCCGAGAAAAACTGTTTTTT. This gives the protein CSARAEGREKLFF.

This clonotype has more than one count but fewer than ten. V usage is TRBV5-1 and J usage is TRBJ2-7; either TRBD1 or TRBD2 may fit D (5 bases each). The CDR3 totals 16 residues. Trimming pared 0 bases from V and 2 bases from J, leaving 15 bases between. Germline assignment: CDR1 SGHRS and CDR2 YFSETQ. As DNA, the CDR3 is TGCGCCAGCAGCTTGGGGGGGATCTTGAACCCCTACGAGCAGTACTTC. It encodes CASSLGGILNPYEQYF.

The chain couples TRBV30 to TRBJ2-7; maybe TRBD1 (6 bases). Deletions cut 5 bases from V and 1 base from J, with 12 bases between. Germline-derived CDR1 and CDR2 are GTSNPN and SVGIG (reference sequence). The CDR3 runs to 13 residues. The CDR3 bases are TGTGCCTGGGCTACAGGGATTTCCTACGAGCAGTACTTC. Encoded protein: CAWATGISYEQYF.

The CDR3 DNA is TGCAGCGTTCAGGGGAGGGGGGCAGCGGAGACCCAGTACTTC. Translation gives CSVQGRGAAETQYF. J is TRBJ2-5 and V is TRBV29-1; D is perhaps TRBD2 (7 bases). The CDR3 covers 14 residues. The germline V gene has CDR1 SQVTM and CDR2 ANQGSEA. V was clipped by 5 bases and J by 5 bases, with 18 bases between them.

In its sample, this clonotype was seen a few times. The chain combines TRBV5-1 with TRBJ2-1; 8 bases are shared with TRBD2. J was trimmed by 2 bases and V by 4 bases; bases with no gene match: 8. The CDR3 runs 16 residues. Germline V lookup: CDR1 SGHRS, CDR2 YFSETQ. CDR3 DNA sequence: TGCGCCAGCAGCCGCCAGTCTAGCGGGCCCTACAATGAGCAGTTCTTC. It codes for CASSRQSSGPYNEQFF.

A few counts support this clonotype. The CDR3 region has the DNA TGCAGTGCTAGTGCATCTATCTATGGCTACACCTTC. It is translated as CSASASIYGYTF. The V gene is TRBV20-1, the J gene TRBJ1-2; D gene uncertain. This CDR3 region has 12 residues. CDR1 and CDR2 from the germline V gene are DFQATT and SNEGSKA (reference sequence). The ends were cut back, 3 bases at V and 4 bases at J, with 9 bases in the middle.

The V call is TRBV10-3, the J call TRBJ2-1, with 9 positions matching TRBD2. The CDR3 contains 15 residues. Germline V gene data show CDR1 as ENHRY and CDR2 as SYGVKD. The J segment lost 0 bases and the V segment lost 8 bases, leaving 5 bases of the junction unmatched. In DNA, the CDR3 is TGTGCCATCTCCTGGCGGGAGGGCTCCTACAATGAGCAGTTCTTC. Protein sequence: CAISWREGSYNEQFF.

In this sample, this clonotype turned up many times. V gene TRBV29-1 combines with J gene TRBJ1-4, with D maybe TRBD1 (6 bases). The CDR3 totals 14 residues. Germline CDR1 reads SQVTM; CDR2 reads ANQGSEA. The germline V and J ends were trimmed by 7 bases and 2 bases, with 14 bases remaining between them. The DNA of the CDR3 is TGCAGCGCGACCCAGGGGCCGACTAATGAAAAACTGTTTTTT. Its protein is CSATQGPTNEKLFF.

This clonotype appeared many times. J is TRBJ1-5 and V is TRBV27; 11 bases map to TRBD1. The CDR3 has 17 amino acids. The V and J ends lost 4 bases and 0 bases, in that order; junction bases with no gene match: 5. Per the germline V gene, CDR1 is MNHEY and CDR2 is SMNVEV (reference sequence). CDR3 bases: TGTGCCAGCAGTTGGACAGGGGGCAAGAATAGCAATCAGCCCCAGCATTTT. Residues: CASSWTGGKNSNQPQHF.

The CDR3 is CASSLQGGATNEKLFF. CDR3 nucleotides: TGTGCCAGCAGCTTACAGGGTGGCGCAACTAATGAAAAACTGTTTTTT. This chain connects TRBV7-9 to TRBJ1-4; possible D gene TRBD1, 5 bases. The length of the CDR3 is 16 residues. CDR1 is SEHNR, CDR2 FQNEAQ, per germline (reference sequence). V was shortened by 2 bases and J by 0 bases, with 10 bases between the two germline ends.

This clonotype was found a few times. The rearrangement links TRBV28 to TRBJ2-2; perhaps TRBD2 as D (6 bases). The ends were cut back, 7 bases at V and 5 bases at J, with 11 bases in the middle. The CDR3 runs to 13 residues. Germline CDR1 reads MDHEN; CDR2 reads SYDVKM. CDR3 coding DNA: TGTGCCAGCAAGGAGGGCCGAACCGGGGAGCTGTTTTTT. It specifies CASKEGRTGELFF.

This clonotype was seen at least ten times. The chain employs TRBV27 and TRBJ2-3, with 12 nucleotides matching TRBD2. CDR3 length: 14 residues. The V gene's germline CDR1 is MNHEY and CDR2 SMNVEV (reference sequence). V dropped 5 bases and J dropped 7; count of bases not matched to a gene: 4. CDR3 amino acids: CASSLAGGLNTQYF. In DNA form, the CDR3 reads TGTGCCAGCAGTCTAGCGGGGGGGCTGAATACGCAGTATTTT.

Many counts were recorded for this clonotype. The chain joins TRBV7-7 to TRBJ2-1; 7 bases align to TRBD2. The CDR3 extends over 14 amino acids. With 5 bases clipped from V and 6 bases from J, the junction kept 7 bases outside the gene matches. The V gene's germline CDR1 is SSHAT and CDR2 FNYEAQ (reference sequence). The CDR3, as DNA: TGTGCCAGCAGCGAAGCGGGAAACTCCAATGAGCAGTTCTTC. Residues: CASSEAGNSNEQFF.

This clonotype has just a few counts. CDR3: CASSPAGGEAFF. For the CDR3, the DNA is TGTGCCAGCAGCCCGGCGGGGGGTGAAGCTTTCTTT. This chain connects TRBV5-4 to TRBJ1-1, with D possibly being TRBD1 (5 bases). V was clipped by 4 bases and J by 7 bases, with 11 bases between them. The germline gives CDR1 SGHNT, CDR2 YYREEE (reference sequence). The CDR3 is made up of 12 amino acids.

This clonotype was picked up a small number of times. This CDR3 reads CASSYSGGTGLEKLFF. CDR3 nucleotides: TGTGCCAGCAGTTATTCGGGCGGGACAGGGCTTGAAAAACTGTTTTTT. The chain recombines TRBV6-5 with TRBJ1-4; 9 nucleotides match TRBD1. After removal of 3 bases from V and 7 bases from J, the junction contained 9 bases not matched to a gene. Germline lookup yields CDR1 MNHEY and CDR2 SVGAGI. CDR3 size: 16 residues.

This clonotype came up many times. The chain joins TRBV10-3 to TRBJ2-1; TRBD2 agrees at 7 bases. This CDR3 contains 13 residues. CDR1 is ENHRY and CDR2 is SYGVKD in the germline V gene. V shed 8 bases and J 6 bases; nucleotides not matched to a gene: 7. The CDR3 DNA reads TGTGCCATCGGGGCAGGGAGGGGCAATGAGCAGTTCTTC. The encoded protein is CAIGAGRGNEQFF.

This clonotype has at least ten counts. The chain is built from TRBV15 and TRBJ2-5, with D tentatively TRBD1 (5 bases). This CDR3 spans 13 amino acids. Germline V CDR1 and CDR2: LNHNV, YYDKDF (reference sequence). Trimming removed 7 bases from V and 5 bases from J, with 14 bases in between. The CDR3 here is CATKNPGIETQYF. CDR3 DNA sequence: TGTGCCACCAAGAATCCAGGGATCGAGACCCAGTACTTC.

This clonotype was observed a handful of times. The CDR3 DNA follows: TGTGCCAGCAGGGCAACACGAGAAGCCAATGAGCAGTTCTTC. Translated: CASRATREANEQFF. The chain joins TRBV2 to TRBJ2-1; D is unclear. CDR3 size: 14 residues. The germline CDR1 and CDR2 sequences are SNHLY and FYNNEI. The ends were cut back, 6 bases at V and 6 bases at J, with 15 bases in the middle.

Only a few counts were recorded for this clonotype. The rearrangement uses TRBV24-1 and TRBJ2-1; TRBD2 is a possible D gene (5 bases). Germline values: CDR1 KGHDR, CDR2 SFDVKD. Trimming stripped 3 bases from V and 10 bases from J, with 15 bases between. The CDR3 extends over 14 amino acids. CDR3 sequence: CATSDLARSEEQFF. In nucleotides, the CDR3 is TGTGCCACCAGTGATCTAGCTAGGTCAGAGGAGCAGTTCTTC.

This clonotype was detected a few times. Written as DNA, the CDR3 is TGCGCCAGCAGCCAAGACCCCCTAGGGGGGTTCTATGGCTACACCTTC. Its protein is CASSQDPLGGFYGYTF. The V gene is TRBV4-3, the J gene TRBJ1-2; D possibly corresponds to TRBD1 (6 bases). Deletions cut 0 bases from V and 4 bases from J, with 15 bases between. CDR1 is LGHNA, CDR2 YSLEER, per germline. CDR3 length: 16 amino acids.

J is TRBJ2-7 and V is TRBV7-2; possibly TRBD1 for D (5 bases). The length of the CDR3 is 16 residues. Germline V gene data show CDR1 as SGHTA and CDR2 as FQGNSA. With 5 bases removed from V and 5 bases from J, the gap between germline ends came to 22 bases. CDR3 sequence: CASSPWAGPLVHEQYF. The CDR3 DNA reads TGTGCCAGCAGCCCTTGGGCAGGGCCTCTCGTCCACGAGCAGTACTTC.